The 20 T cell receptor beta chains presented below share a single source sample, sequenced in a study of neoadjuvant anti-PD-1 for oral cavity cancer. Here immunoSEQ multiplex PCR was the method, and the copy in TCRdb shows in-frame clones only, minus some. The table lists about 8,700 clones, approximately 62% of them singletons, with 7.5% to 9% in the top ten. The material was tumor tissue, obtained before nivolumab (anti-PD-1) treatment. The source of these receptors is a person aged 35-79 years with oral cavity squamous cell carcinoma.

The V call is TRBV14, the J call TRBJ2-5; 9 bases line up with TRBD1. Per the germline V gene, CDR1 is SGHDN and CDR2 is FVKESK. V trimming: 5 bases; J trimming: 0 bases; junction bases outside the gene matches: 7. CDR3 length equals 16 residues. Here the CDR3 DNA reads TGTGCCAGCAGCACTTATTGGACAGGGGACCAAGAGACCCAGTACTTC. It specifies CASSTYWTGDQETQYF.

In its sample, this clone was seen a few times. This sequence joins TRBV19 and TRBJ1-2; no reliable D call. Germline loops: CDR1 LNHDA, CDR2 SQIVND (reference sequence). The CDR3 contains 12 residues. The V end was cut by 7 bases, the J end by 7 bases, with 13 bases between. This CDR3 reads CASTTLGGGYTF. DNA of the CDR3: TGTGCCAGTACCACCCTGGGAGGTGGCTACACCTTC.

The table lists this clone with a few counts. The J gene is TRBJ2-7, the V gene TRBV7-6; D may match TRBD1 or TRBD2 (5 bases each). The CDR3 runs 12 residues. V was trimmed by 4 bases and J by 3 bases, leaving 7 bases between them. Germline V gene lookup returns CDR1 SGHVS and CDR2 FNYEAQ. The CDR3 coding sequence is TGTGCCAGCAGCTCGGGACGCTACGAGCAGTACTTC. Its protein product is CASSSGRYEQYF.

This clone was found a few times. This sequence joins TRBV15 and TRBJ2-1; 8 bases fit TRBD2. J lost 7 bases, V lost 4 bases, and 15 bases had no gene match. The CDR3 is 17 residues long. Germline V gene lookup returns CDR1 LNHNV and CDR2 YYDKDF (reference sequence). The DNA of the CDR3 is TGTGCCACCAGCACCACCCCCGGGGGGGGCGATGGTAATGAGCAGTTCTTC. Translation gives CATSTTPGGGDGNEQFF.

CDR3 amino acids: CASSPNILAGKNTGELFF. The DNA of the CDR3 is TGTGCCAGCTCACCGAATATACTAGCGGGAAAGAACACCGGGGAGCTGTTTTTT. The chain uses TRBV18 and TRBJ2-2, with TRBD2 matching over 10 bases. Germline V gives CDR1 KGHSH, CDR2 LQKENI. This CDR3 is built from 18 residues. V lost 3 bases and J lost 1; bases outside the gene matches: 8. The whole variable domain, filled in from reference TRBV18 and TRBJ2-2, reads NAGVMQNPRHLVRRRGQEARLRCSPMKGHSHVYWYRQLPEEGLKFMVYLQKENIIDESGMPKERFSAEFPKEGPSILRIQQVVRGDSAAYFCASSPNILAGKNTGELFFGEGSRLTVL.

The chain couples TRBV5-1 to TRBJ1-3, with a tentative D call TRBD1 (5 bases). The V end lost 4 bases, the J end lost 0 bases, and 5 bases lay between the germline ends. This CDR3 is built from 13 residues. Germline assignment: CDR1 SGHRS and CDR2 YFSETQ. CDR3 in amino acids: CASSQGSGNTIYF. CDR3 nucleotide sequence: TGCGCCAGCAGCCAGGGCTCTGGAAACACCATATATTTT.

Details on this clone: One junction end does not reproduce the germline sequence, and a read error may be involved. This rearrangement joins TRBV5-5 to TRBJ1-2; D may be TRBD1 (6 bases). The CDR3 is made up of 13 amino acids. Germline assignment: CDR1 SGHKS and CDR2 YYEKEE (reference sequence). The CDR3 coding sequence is TGTGCCAGCAGCTTGCAGGGGACCACGTCCCCTCTGTTC. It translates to CASSLQGTTSPLF.

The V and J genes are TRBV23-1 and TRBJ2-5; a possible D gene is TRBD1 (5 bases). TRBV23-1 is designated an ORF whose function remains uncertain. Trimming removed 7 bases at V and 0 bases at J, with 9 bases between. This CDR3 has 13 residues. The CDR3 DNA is TGCGCCAGCACCCAGACAGACCAAGAGACCCAGTACTTC. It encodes CASTQTDQETQYF.

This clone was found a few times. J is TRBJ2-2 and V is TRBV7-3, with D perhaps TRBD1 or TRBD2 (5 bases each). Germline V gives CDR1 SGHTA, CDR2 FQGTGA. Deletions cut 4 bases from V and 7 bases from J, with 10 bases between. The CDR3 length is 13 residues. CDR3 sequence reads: CASSSLGDGELFF. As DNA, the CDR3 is TGTGCCAGCAGCTCTCTGGGGGACGGGGAGCTGTTTTTT.

CDR3 bases: TGTGCCAGCAGCTCCTACCGGGACAGGGGCTACGAGCAGTACTTC. Translation gives CASSSYRDRGYEQYF. The chain is built from TRBV7-6 and TRBJ2-7; 10 bases fit TRBD1. V shed 4 bases and J 3 bases; nucleotides not matched to a gene: 6. The germline CDR1 and CDR2 sequences are SGHVS and FNYEAQ. The CDR3 totals 15 residues. The entire variable domain, with the rest obtained from reference TRBV7-6 and TRBJ2-7, is as follows: GAGVSQSPRYKVTKRGQDVALRCDPISGHVSLYWYRQALGQGPEFLTYFNYEAQQDKSGLPNDRFSAERPEGSISTLTIQRTEQRDSAMYRCASSSYRDRGYEQYFGPGTRLTVT.

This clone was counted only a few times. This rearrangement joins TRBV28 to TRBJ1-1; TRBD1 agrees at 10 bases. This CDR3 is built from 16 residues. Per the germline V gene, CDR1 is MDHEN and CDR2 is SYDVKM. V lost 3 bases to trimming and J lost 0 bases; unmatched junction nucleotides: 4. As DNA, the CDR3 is TGTGCCAGCAGTTTGGACAGGGGGAACTTGAACACTGAAGCTTTCTTT. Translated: CASSLDRGNLNTEAFF. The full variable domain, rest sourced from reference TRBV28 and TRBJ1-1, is DVKVTQSSRYLVKRTGEKVFLECVQDMDHENMFWYRQDPGLGLRLIYFSYDVKMKEKGDIPEGYSVSREKKERFSLILESASTNQTSMYLCASSLDRGNLNTEAFFGQGTRLTVV.

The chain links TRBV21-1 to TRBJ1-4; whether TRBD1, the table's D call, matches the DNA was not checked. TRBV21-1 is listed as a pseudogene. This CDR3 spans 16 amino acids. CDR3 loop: CASPDPIPRVNEKLFF. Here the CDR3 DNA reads TGTGCCAGCCCTGACCCCATCCCCAGGGTTAATGAAAAACTGTTTTTT.

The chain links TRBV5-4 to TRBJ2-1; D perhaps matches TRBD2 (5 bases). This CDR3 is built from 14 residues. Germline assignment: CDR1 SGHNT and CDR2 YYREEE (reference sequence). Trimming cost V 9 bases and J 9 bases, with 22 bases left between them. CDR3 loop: CATALGLDSAEQFF. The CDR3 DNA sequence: TGTGCCACCGCCCTCGGACTCGATTCCGCTGAGCAGTTCTTC.

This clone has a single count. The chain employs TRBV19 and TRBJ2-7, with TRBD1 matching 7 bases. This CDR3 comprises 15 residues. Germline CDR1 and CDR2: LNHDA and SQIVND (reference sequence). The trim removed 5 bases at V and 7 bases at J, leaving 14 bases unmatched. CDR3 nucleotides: TGTGCCAGTAGTCTAGGACAGGCCCTCGTGGAAGAGCAGTACTTC. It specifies CASSLGQALVEEQYF.

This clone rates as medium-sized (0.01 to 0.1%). CDR3 bases: TGTGCCAGCAGCCCCGGGGGCTATGGCTACACCTTC. This sequence encodes CASSPGGYGYTF. The genes are TRBV14 and TRBJ1-2, with D tentatively TRBD1 (5 bases). This CDR3 has 12 amino acids. V was cut by 4 bases and J by 4 bases, with 7 bases left in between. Germline V gene lookup returns CDR1 SGHDN and CDR2 FVKESK.

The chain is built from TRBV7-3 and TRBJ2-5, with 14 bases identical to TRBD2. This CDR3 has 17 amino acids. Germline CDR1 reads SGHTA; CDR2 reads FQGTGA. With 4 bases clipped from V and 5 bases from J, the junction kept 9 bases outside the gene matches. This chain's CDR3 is CASSSGTSGSFLETQYF. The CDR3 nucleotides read TGTGCCAGCAGCTCCGGGACTAGCGGGAGCTTTTTGGAGACCCAGTACTTC.

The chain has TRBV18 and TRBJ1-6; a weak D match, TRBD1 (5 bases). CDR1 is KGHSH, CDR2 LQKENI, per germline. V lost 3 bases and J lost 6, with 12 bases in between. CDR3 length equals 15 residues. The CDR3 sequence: CASSPVGGVNSPLHF. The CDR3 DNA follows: TGTGCCAGCTCACCGGTTGGAGGGGTTAATTCACCCCTCCACTTT.

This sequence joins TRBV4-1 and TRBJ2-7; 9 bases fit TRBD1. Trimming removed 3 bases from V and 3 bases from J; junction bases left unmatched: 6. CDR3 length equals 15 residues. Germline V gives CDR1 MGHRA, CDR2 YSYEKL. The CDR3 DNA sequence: TGCGCCAGCAGCCAGCCGGGACAGGGTTTCTACGAGCAGTACTTC. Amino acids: CASSQPGQGFYEQYF.

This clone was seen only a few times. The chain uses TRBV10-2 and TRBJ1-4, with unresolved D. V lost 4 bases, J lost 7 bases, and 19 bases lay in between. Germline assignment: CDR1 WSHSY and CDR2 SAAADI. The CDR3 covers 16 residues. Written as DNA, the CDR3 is TGCGCCAGCAGTGGGAGGAGCAGCTATTGGGGTGAAAAACTGTTTTTT. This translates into CASSGRSSYWGEKLFF.

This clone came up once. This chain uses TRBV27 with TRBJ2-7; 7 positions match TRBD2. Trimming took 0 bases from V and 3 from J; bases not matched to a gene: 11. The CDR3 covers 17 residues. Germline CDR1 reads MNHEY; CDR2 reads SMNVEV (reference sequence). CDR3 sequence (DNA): TGTGCCAGCAGTTTATCGCCACCGACTAGCCTTTTCTACGAGCAGTACTTC. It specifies CASSLSPPTSLFYEQYF.